What follows is one T cell receptor beta chain and its context. No cognate antigen has been identified for it. No qualities accompany the bases; no much larger clone lies one base away. Library method: the immunoSEQ multiplex PCR assay. Adaptive Biotechnologies carried out high-throughput TCR-beta CDR3 sequencing of genomic DNA for most patients. The original pipeline was this. Adaptive's ImmunoSEQ software was the source of the TCR sequencing data for around 20 patients, while a few other patients were processed with MiXCR and VDJtools. CDR3 nucleotide sequences shared between donor and recipient were removed because their origin could not be assigned. To be classed as alloreactive, a clone needed at least 2-fold expansion over unstimulated cells and a minimum CFSE-low frequency of 0.002% (template counts) or 0.001% (read counts). Clones detected in sequenced pre-transplant spleen, lymph node, or MLR CFSE-low populations of the donor or recipient were defined as mappable. Cumulative frequency of alloreactive clones was calculated as a percentage of all sequences weighted by copy number. This immuneACCESS table, as held by TCRdb, lists in-frame sequences with V and J called but not all clones. Of the missing ones, under half trace to an unresolved V gene in checked studies; the others have no known cause. V, J and clone size were drawn from that table, and D and trimming were deduced from the DNA. The sample data list over 60,000 clones, and roughly 90% of these were observed just once. Of the sample, about 6.9% falls within the top ten clones.

The record originates from a study of graft-versus-host responses after intestinal transplantation listed by TCRdb under 2021. With regard to the full study: The transplants that recipients got were multivisceral, liver-intestinal, or isolated intestinal. Every recipient was given anti-thymocyte globulin induction, then maintenance tacrolimus and steroids for 2 to 3 years. After intestinal transplantation, graft-versus-host and host-versus-graft alloreactive T cell clones were followed in the graft, circulation and bone marrow using bulk TCR-beta CDR3 sequencing. Alloreactive clones were identified by sequencing pre-transplant mixed lymphocyte reaction products and comparing them with unstimulated pre-transplant donor and recipient T cells. A cohort of under 30 intestinal transplant recipients, including one retransplant, was enrolled, and 3 patients lacking pretransplant specimens were excluded. A peak of at least 4% donor T cells among recipient peripheral blood mononuclear cells was the definition used for donor T cell macrochimerism. Instead of going to the commercial service, samples from a few later patients were sequenced in-house on an Illumina MiSeq and processed with MiXCR. Study-wide findings and limitations: Peak levels of circulating GvH clones were associated with declines in HvG clones early after transplant. High GvH to HvG T cell clonal ratios were observed in the allografts of patients with donor T cell macrochimerism. GvH clones were detected in recipient bone marrow, and some appeared earlier in ileal mucosa or blood, consistent with an intestinal mucosal origin. Conclusions were limited by the relatively low number and heterogeneity of intestinal transplant patients.

After transplant, bone marrow was aspirated from the posterior iliac crest or from another site chosen by the physician. CDR1 and CDR2 are drawn from the germline V gene (reference sequence): MNHNY, SVGAGI. V gives up 0 bases and J gives up 11 bases, and the segment between their germline ends measures 19 bases. Including the terminal cysteine and phenylalanine, the CDR3 comprises 15 residues. Solely the CDR3 DNA is kept, with 45 bases framed from the first base. Specimen: bone marrow, collected approximately 700 days after intestinal transplantation. The receptor was isolated from a human patient who received an intestinal transplant, so some T cells may come from the graft donor. The chain was built from TRBV6-6 and TRBJ1-1; there is no confident call for the D gene. The CDR3 has the sequence CASSYSLALGVSAFF. The nucleotide sequence is given as TGTGCCAGCAGTTACTCTTTAGCATTAGGTGTCTCGGCTTTCTTT.